One and the same sample provided the 19 T cell receptor beta chains below, sequenced in a study of T cells in Graves' hyperthyroidism and ophthalmopathy. TCR beta CDR3 sequences were amplified from RNA transcripts. TCR CDR3 regions were first amplified by RT-PCR with HTBI primers. One entry per CDR3 protein results from TCRdb running MiXCR on the multiplex PCR reads. The data show approximately 590,000 distinct CDR3 sequences, around 46% seen once. Material: peripheral blood or thyroid tissue (not recorded which). Every receptor here comes from a woman aged 18-35 years with Graves' hyperthyroidism.

The chain recombines TRBV4-2 with TRBJ1-2; D is uncertain. CDR1 is LGHNA and CDR2 is YNFKEQ in the germline V gene. Trimming stripped 3 bases from V and 0 bases from J, with 14 bases between. This CDR3 spans 16 amino acids. The chain's CDR3 is CASSHPREGANYGYTF. In DNA, the CDR3 is TGTGCCAGCAGCCACCCCCGGGAGGGAGCTAACTATGGCTACACCTTC.

This chain connects TRBV12-5 to TRBJ1-5; D call uncertain. The germline V gene has CDR1 LGHNT and CDR2 FRNRAP. The CDR3 is 11 residues long. The V end was cut by 5 bases, the J end by 3 bases, with 2 bases between. CDR3 nucleotide sequence: TGTGCTAGTGGTCTCAATCAGCCCCAGCATTTT. Its protein is CASGLNQPQHF.

For this clonotype: This may come from a read error, since a much larger clone is one base off. The chain employs TRBV10-3 and TRBJ1-5, with D tentatively TRBD1 (5 bases). The germline CDR1 and CDR2 sequences are ENHRY and SYGVKD. This CDR3 is 13 amino acids long. For the CDR3, the DNA is TGTGCCCTCAGGGACGTCAGGGATCAGCCCCAGCATTTT. Its translation is CALRDVRDQPQHF.

V is TRBV2 and J is TRBJ1-4, with D tentatively TRBD1 (5 bases). The V and J ends lost 6 bases and 5 bases respectively, with 13 bases between them. The CDR3 sequence is 14 residues long. The V gene's germline CDR1 is SNHLY and CDR2 FYNNEI. In DNA form, the CDR3 reads TGTGCCAGCAGCGGGGGATTTGTCAATGAAAAACTGTTTTTT. Its protein is CASSGGFVNEKLFF. Full variable domain (rest looked up from reference TRBV2 and TRBJ1-4): EPEVTQTPSHQVTQMGQEVILRCVPISNHLYFYWYRQILGQKVEFLVSFYNNEISEKSEIFDDQFSVERPDGSNFTLKIRSTKLEDSAMYFCASSGGFVNEKLFFGSGTQLSVL.

This clonotype was seen more than once but under ten times. V gene TRBV7-8 combines with J gene TRBJ2-7, with D unresolved. Germline lookup yields CDR1 SGHVS and CDR2 FQNEAQ. The CDR3 spans 14 residues. V lost 5 bases to trimming and J lost 2 bases, with 13 bases between them. Written as DNA, the CDR3 is TGTGCCAGCAGCCGCCCAAGCGCTACCTACGAGCAGTACTTC. This encodes CASSRPSATYEQYF.

The table lists this clonotype with a count of one. The J gene is TRBJ2-7, the V gene TRBV20-1, with D perhaps TRBD2 (5 bases). Trimming removed 0 bases at V and 4 bases at J, with 19 bases between. The CDR3 is 16 amino acids. The V gene's germline CDR1 is DFQATT and CDR2 SNEGSKA (reference sequence). In DNA form, the CDR3 reads TGCAGTGCTAGAGATCCTCGGGGTAGCGAGTGGTACGAGCAGTACTTC. Its translation is CSARDPRGSEWYEQYF.

Of note for this clonotype: This may stem from a read error, because a much larger clone lies one nucleotide away. The CDR3 DNA is TGTGCCAGCAGCTGGGACGAATCCTACGAGCAGTACTTC. Its protein product is CASSWDESYEQYF. This sequence joins TRBV7-6 and TRBJ2-7; D is perhaps TRBD1 or TRBD2 (5 bases each). Germline V gene lookup returns CDR1 SGHVS and CDR2 FNYEAQ. V was cut by 4 bases and J by 1 base, with 8 bases left in between. This CDR3 spans 13 amino acids.

About this clonotype itself: This CDR3 fails to terminate in the conserved phenylalanine or tryptophan, so it likely reflects a read error. The DNA is omitted, as the CDR3 cannot be located on it reliably, and the CDR3 follows TCRdb's listing. CDR3 protein: CASSPTLTQA. The J gene is TRBJ2-6, the V gene TRBV2. Germline CDR1 reads SNHLY; CDR2 reads FYNNEI. The CDR3 sequence runs 10 residues, both termini included.

At least ten counts were recorded for this clonotype. The chain couples TRBV7-9 to TRBJ1-2; D ambiguous. Trimming removed 1 base from V and 4 bases from J, with 4 bases in between. The CDR3 has 12 amino acids. The V gene's germline CDR1 is SEHNR and CDR2 FQNEAQ (reference sequence). The CDR3 DNA is TGTGCCAGCAGCTTAGAGTCCTATGGCTACACCTTC. This sequence encodes CASSLESYGYTF. The variable domain in full, with the rest retrieved from reference TRBV7-9 and TRBJ1-2, is DTGVSQNPRHKITKRGQNVTFRCDPISEHNRLYWYRQTLGQGPEFLTYFQNEAQLEKSRLLSDRFSAERPKGSFSTLEIQRTEQGDSAMYLCASSLESYGYTFGSGTRLTVV.

CDR3 sequence reads: CATGGGGDYSNQPQHF. The CDR3 DNA reads as TGTGCCACCGGCGGCGGTGGGGACTATAGCAATCAGCCCCAGCATTTT. The gene calls are TRBV24-1 and TRBJ1-5, with D possibly matching TRBD1 (5 bases). Germline CDR1 reads KGHDR; CDR2 reads SFDVKD. V lost 9 bases, J lost 0 bases, and 17 bases lay in between. The CDR3 is 16 residues long.

The sample holds a few counts of this clonotype. The chain carries TRBV20-1 and TRBJ2-5, with 10 bases that match TRBD1. V gave up 4 bases and J gave up 5 bases; unmatched junction bases: 4. This CDR3 region has 13 residues. The V gene's germline CDR1 is DFQATT and CDR2 SNEGSKA (reference sequence). CDR3 sequence: CSATRTGGETQYF. The CDR3 DNA sequence: TGCAGTGCTACTCGGACAGGGGGGGAGACCCAGTACTTC.

At least ten counts were recorded for this clonotype. This chain connects TRBV2 to TRBJ2-5; D not resolved. V was trimmed by 0 bases and J by 4 bases, leaving 6 bases between them. Germline assignment: CDR1 SNHLY and CDR2 FYNNEI. The CDR3 loop spans 13 amino acids. DNA of the CDR3: TGTGCCAGCAGTGAAGCGGTGGGAGAGACCCAGTACTTC. It yields the protein CASSEAVGETQYF.

This clonotype was counted a few times. The V gene is TRBV5-1, the J gene TRBJ1-1; D remains ambiguous. Germline V CDR1 and CDR2: SGHRS, YFSETQ. V lost 4 bases and J lost 4, with 8 bases in between. The CDR3 consists of 12 residues. In nucleotides, the CDR3 is TGCGCCAGCAGCGTGGACGGCACTGAAGCTTTCTTT. It codes for CASSVDGTEAFF.

This chain uses TRBV29-1 with TRBJ1-2; maybe TRBD1 (6 bases). The CDR3 has 12 amino acids. Germline V CDR1 and CDR2: SQVTM, ANQGSEA. CDR3 nucleotide sequence: TGCAGTACCGGGGGCGGGGCCTATGGCTACACCTTC. As protein: CSTGGGAYGYTF.

As DNA, the CDR3 is TGTGCCAGCAGTAATCAGGGGGGACAGTACTTC. Protein product: CASSNQGGQYF. The rearrangement joins TRBV2 to TRBJ2-7, with D possibly matching TRBD1 (7 bases). The CDR3 consists of 11 residues. Germline V CDR1 and CDR2: SNHLY, FYNNEI. Trimming removed 5 bases from V and 10 bases from J, with 12 bases in between.

The chain recombines TRBV25-1 with TRBJ1-2, with unresolved D. V dropped 8 bases and J dropped 6 bases, with 16 bases sitting between them. The CDR3 extends over 13 amino acids. CDR1 is MGHDK, CDR2 SYGVNS, per germline. CDR3 bases: TGTGCCAGCTTAGAGCCAACCGGCGATGGCTACACCTTC. This codes for CASLEPTGDGYTF.

With respect to this clonotype: With a much larger clone just one base away, this may be a read error. The genes are TRBV6-1 and TRBJ2-5; D not resolved. This CDR3 contains 14 residues. V was trimmed by 3 bases and J by 5 bases, leaving 13 bases between them. Germline lookup yields CDR1 MNHNS and CDR2 SASEGT. CDR3 sequence reads: CASSDARVKETQYF. The CDR3 DNA sequence: TGTGCCAGCAGTGACGCTAGAGTGAAGGAGACCCAGTACTTC.

Comments on this clonotype: This may be a read error, as it is one base from a much larger clone. This chain uses TRBV11-1 with TRBJ2-7; D is possibly TRBD2 (7 bases). CDR3 length equals 14 residues. Germline-derived CDR1 and CDR2 are SGHAT and FQDESV (reference sequence). CDR3 loop: CASSTLGGGYEQCF. As DNA, the CDR3 is TGTGCCAGCAGCACCCTGGGGGGGGGCTACGAGCAGTGCTTC.

This chain connects TRBV9 to TRBJ2-7; a weak D match, TRBD1 (6 bases). With 0 bases removed from V and 4 bases from J, the gap between germline ends came to 11 bases. CDR3 length: 14 amino acids. The germline V gene encodes CDR1 SGDLS and CDR2 YYNGEE. The chain's CDR3 is CASSVGTEHYEQYF. CDR3 in DNA: TGTGCCAGCAGCGTAGGGACAGAACATTACGAGCAGTACTTC. Filled out from reference TRBV9 and TRBJ2-7, the complete variable domain reads DSGVTQTPKHLITATGQRVTLRCSPRSGDLSVYWYQQSLDQGLQFLIQYYNGEERAKGNILERFSAQQFPDLHSELNLSSLELGDSALYFCASSVGTEHYEQYFGPGTRLTVT.